This T cell receptor beta chain was obtained from a study of T-cell reconstitution after alpha-beta-depleted transplantation in children. Study-wide points: By one year post-transplant, T-cell counts and diversity largely arose from T cells that were newly produced. Diversity of TCRbeta at day 60 was high in some patients, arising from surviving recipient T cells and thymic progenitors.

Unique molecular identifiers were used to barcode this TCRbeta library. TCRdb passed the PCR reads through MiXCR, listing each CDR3 protein once. This sample has 600,000 or so distinct CDR3 sequences, with 20% to 25% found just once. This CDR3 spans 14 amino acids. Germline V gives CDR1 LNHNV, CDR2 YYDKDF (reference sequence). V was cut by 1 base and J by 5 bases, with 11 bases left in between. This clonotype appeared a few times. The antigen is unknown. The specimen was PBMCs, mostly from graft donor cells, collected 360 days after TCRalphabeta/CD19-depleted stem cell transplant. V usage is TRBV15 and J usage is TRBJ1-1; D not certain. The TCR comes from a boy under three years old who had a stem cell transplant for acute myeloid leukemia, so the T cells may come from the graft donor. CDR3 residues: CATSRGGVRTEAFF. The CDR3 DNA follows: TGTGCCACCAGCAGAGGAGGAGTGAGGACTGAAGCTTTCTTT.